One and the same sample provided the 19 T cell receptor beta chains below, sequenced in a study of vaccination and CD4 T cells after COVID-19. The treatment denotes: approximately 11-day PBMC culture with coronavirus spike peptide pools or control peptides (ViraFEST assay). The Oncomine TCR Beta short-read assay sequenced DNA from cultured CD4+ T cells. One entry per CDR3 protein, called by TCRdb with MiXCR from the PCR reads. This sample carries approximately 17,000 distinct CDR3 sequences, around 56% of them seen once, and the ten largest clones take approximately 10%. No antigen has been identified for these receptors. The sequenced sample consisted of CD4+ T cells from blood, cultured in vitro. These receptors were obtained from a human donor who had recovered from COVID-19.

This clonotype came up a few times. The chain employs TRBV28 and TRBJ1-5, with 8 bases matching TRBD1. With V trimmed by 7 bases and J by 4 bases, 6 bases remained unmatched. CDR1 is MDHEN and CDR2 is SYDVKM in the germline V gene. This CDR3 has 14 residues. CDR3 amino acids: CASTAGQGNQPQHF. DNA of the CDR3: TGTGCCAGCACCGCTGGACAGGGTAATCAGCCCCAGCATTTT.

This clonotype was seen a few times. The chain is built from TRBV20-1 and TRBJ2-3; 10 nucleotides align to TRBD1. The CDR3 has 14 residues. Germline V gene lookup returns CDR1 DFQATT and CDR2 SNEGSKA (reference sequence). After removal of 6 bases from V and 2 bases from J, the junction contained 5 bases not matched to a gene. Here the CDR3 DNA reads TGCAGTGCCAGGGACAGGGGCCCCACAGATACGCAGTATTTT. Protein product: CSARDRGPTDTQYF.

J is TRBJ2-4 and V is TRBV6-2 or TRBV6-3, with 8 bases that match TRBD1. The V and J ends lost 5 bases and 8 bases, in that order; junction bases with no gene match: 11. The CDR3 loop spans 15 amino acids. The germline gives CDR1 MNHEY, CDR2 SVGEGT. The CDR3 region has the DNA TGTGCCAGCAGTCCCGGACAGGGAAAAAGTGACATTCAGTACTTC. Protein product: CASSPGQGKSDIQYF.

The chain employs TRBV6-2 or TRBV6-3 and TRBJ2-7; 8 bases are a match to TRBD1. V gave up 3 bases and J gave up 0 bases; unmatched junction bases: 13. Germline assignment: CDR1 MNHEY and CDR2 SVGEGT. The CDR3 totals 18 residues. Here the CDR3 reads CASSYFYHPGQDSYEQYF. Here the CDR3 DNA reads TGTGCCAGCAGTTATTTTTATCATCCGGGACAGGACTCCTACGAGCAGTACTTC.

The chain carries TRBV5-3 and TRBJ1-2; the match to TRBD1 covers 8 bases. TRBV5-3 is given ORF status, its function remaining uncertain. CDR3 size: 14 residues. V was pared by 1 base and J by 5 bases, with 4 bases of the junction left unmatched. CDR3: CARSLHRGTYGYTF. The DNA for the CDR3 is TGTGCCAGAAGCTTGCACAGGGGGACGTATGGCTACACCTTC.

V usage is TRBV11-2 and J usage is TRBJ2-2; D gene ambiguous. The germline V gene encodes CDR1 SGHAT and CDR2 FQNNGV. Trimming pared 1 base from V and 7 bases from J, leaving 7 bases between. CDR3 length: 13 amino acids. CDR3 bases: TGTGCCAGCAGCTTAGCCCTATTCGGGGAGCTGTTTTTT. It codes for CASSLALFGELFF.

The chain has TRBV6-1 and TRBJ2-7; the D gene is possibly TRBD1 (5 bases). V lost 5 bases and J 2 bases, leaving 13 bases between the germline ends. The CDR3 length is 14 residues. CDR1 and CDR2 from the germline V gene are MNHNS and SASEGT. CDR3 coding DNA: TGTGCCAGCAGTACAGACAGTGTAGCCTACGAGCAGTACTTC. It codes for CASSTDSVAYEQYF.

The chain joins TRBV5-6 to TRBJ1-2; D may be TRBD1 (5 bases). Trimming stripped 5 bases from V and 4 bases from J, with 15 bases between. This CDR3 spans 14 amino acids. CDR1 is SGHDT, CDR2 YYEEEE, per germline. CDR3 loop: CASRLFWGAYGYTF. CDR3 DNA: TGTGCCAGCAGATTGTTCTGGGGCGCCTATGGCTACACCTTC.

The rearrangement joins TRBV27 to TRBJ1-5; a possible D gene is TRBD1 (5 bases). The ends were cut back, 5 bases at V and 7 bases at J, with 15 bases in the middle. The CDR3 is 14 amino acids. CDR1 and CDR2 from the germline V gene are MNHEY and SMNVEV (reference sequence). The CDR3 nucleotides read TGTGCCAGCAGTCAATTACTAGGGGTACAGCCCCAGCATTTT. Its translation is CASSQLLGVQPQHF.

V usage is TRBV20-1 and J usage is TRBJ1-1; D is possibly TRBD1 (6 bases). Per germline, CDR1 DFQATT and CDR2 SNEGSKA (reference sequence). CDR3 size: 13 residues. V lost 3 bases to trimming and J lost 10 bases, with 18 bases between them. The CDR3 loop is CSASPGGPMRAFF. The CDR3 coding sequence is TGCAGTGCTAGCCCCGGGGGGCCCATGAGAGCTTTCTTT.

V usage is TRBV10-1 and J usage is TRBJ1-2; 9 bases align to TRBD1. CDR1 and CDR2 (germline): WNHNN, SYGVQD (reference sequence). The CDR3 covers 16 residues. V dropped 3 bases and J dropped 3; count of bases not matched to a gene: 8. CDR3 bases: TGCGCCAGCAGTGATGAGACAGGGGGTTCGTACTATGGCTACACCTTC. It encodes CASSDETGGSYYGYTF.

In this sample, this clonotype turned up a few times. The chain employs TRBV11-3 and TRBJ2-5; D gene unclear. Trimming took off 0 bases at V and 4 bases at J, with 9 bases between the two ends. This CDR3 contains 14 residues. Looked up from germline, CDR1 is SGHNT and CDR2 is YENEEA. This CDR3 reads CASSLEGSSETQYF. In DNA form, the CDR3 reads TGTGCCAGCAGCTTAGAGGGGTCGTCAGAGACCCAGTACTTC.

This chain connects TRBV10-1 to TRBJ2-2; 9 bases agree with TRBD1. CDR1 WNHNN and CDR2 SYGVQD come from the germline V gene (reference sequence). The CDR3 has 16 amino acids. The V and J ends lost 3 bases and 4 bases, in that order; junction bases with no gene match: 6. Here the CDR3 reads CASSDPGTGPTGELFF. The CDR3 DNA follows: TGCGCCAGCAGTGACCCCGGGACAGGGCCCACCGGGGAGCTGTTTTTT.

This sequence joins TRBV29-1 and TRBJ2-1; TRBD2 matches at 8 bases. The CDR3 consists of 16 residues. V shed 0 bases and J 4 bases; nucleotides not matched to a gene: 8. Germline V gene sequence: CDR1 SQVTM, CDR2 ANQGSEA. CDR3 bases: TGCAGCGTTGAAGATCCCCTCGCTAGCGGGTACAATGAGCAGTTCTTC. It yields the protein CSVEDPLASGYNEQFF.

CDR3 sequence reads: CAISEYEKNTEAFF. DNA for the CDR3: TGTGCCATCAGTGAGTACGAGAAGAACACTGAAGCTTTCTTT. The chain has TRBV10-3 and TRBJ1-1; unclear D gene. The CDR3 has 14 amino acids. Trimming left V 1 base short and J 1 base short, with 7 bases between. CDR1 ENHRY and CDR2 SYGVKD come from the germline V gene.

This clonotype has only one observation. The chain recombines TRBV10-3 with TRBJ2-7; D might be TRBD2 (6 bases). The CDR3 is made up of 11 amino acids. Germline-derived CDR1 and CDR2 are ENHRY and SYGVKD. The CDR3 reads CAAGPNYEQYF. The CDR3 DNA sequence: TGTGCTGCGGGACCGAACTACGAGCAGTACTTC.

V is TRBV6-1 and J is TRBJ1-4, with D unclear. The V end lost 2 bases, the J end lost 3 bases, and 10 bases lay between the germline ends. CDR3 length: 15 residues. Germline CDR1 reads MNHNS; CDR2 reads SASEGT. CDR3 bases: TGTGCCAGCAGTGAATCGGGGAGTCCTAATGAAAAACTGTTTTTT. It codes for CASSESGSPNEKLFF.

This clonotype was counted a few times. This sequence joins TRBV7-2 and TRBJ1-5; the D gene is possibly TRBD1 (6 bases). The CDR3 contains 15 residues. CDR1 and CDR2 from the germline V gene are SGHTA and FQGNSA. Trimming cost V 7 bases and J 6 bases, with 19 bases left between them. The CDR3 DNA sequence: TGTGCCAGCACCAACAGGGAGTCCGGGCCTCAGCCCCAGCATTTT. Its protein product is CASTNRESGPQPQHF.

The rearrangement joins TRBV18 to TRBJ2-3; D perhaps matches TRBD1 (6 bases). The germline V gene has CDR1 KGHSH and CDR2 LQKENI. This CDR3 is built from 15 residues. Trimming cost V 6 bases and J 3 bases, with 16 bases left between them. The CDR3 nucleotides read TGTGCCAGCTCCAGGACAGTCCAAGGTACAGATACGCAGTATTTT. Residues: CASSRTVQGTDTQYF.